This T cell receptor (beta chain) comes out of a study of cytomegalovirus exposure and HLA in healthy donors. The PCR ran on 60 Vbeta and 13 Jbeta primers. The repertoire was sequenced with immunoSEQ multiplex PCR; TCRdb's copy has only in-frame clones and lacks some. Of fewer than 150,000 clones in the sample, more than 70% were seen once. The sequence came from a man aged 25-45 years in good health and CMV-seronegative. The source material was PBMCs.

The CDR3 sequence: CASSPGTGEANQPQHF. CDR3 in DNA: TGCGCCAGCAGCCCGGGGACAGGGGAGGCCAATCAGCCCCAGCATTTT. The chain has TRBV5-1 and TRBJ1-5, with 10 bases that match TRBD1. The CDR3 is made up of 16 amino acids. After removal of 4 bases from V and 3 bases from J, the junction contained 7 bases not matched to a gene. Germline loops: CDR1 SGHRS, CDR2 YFSETQ.